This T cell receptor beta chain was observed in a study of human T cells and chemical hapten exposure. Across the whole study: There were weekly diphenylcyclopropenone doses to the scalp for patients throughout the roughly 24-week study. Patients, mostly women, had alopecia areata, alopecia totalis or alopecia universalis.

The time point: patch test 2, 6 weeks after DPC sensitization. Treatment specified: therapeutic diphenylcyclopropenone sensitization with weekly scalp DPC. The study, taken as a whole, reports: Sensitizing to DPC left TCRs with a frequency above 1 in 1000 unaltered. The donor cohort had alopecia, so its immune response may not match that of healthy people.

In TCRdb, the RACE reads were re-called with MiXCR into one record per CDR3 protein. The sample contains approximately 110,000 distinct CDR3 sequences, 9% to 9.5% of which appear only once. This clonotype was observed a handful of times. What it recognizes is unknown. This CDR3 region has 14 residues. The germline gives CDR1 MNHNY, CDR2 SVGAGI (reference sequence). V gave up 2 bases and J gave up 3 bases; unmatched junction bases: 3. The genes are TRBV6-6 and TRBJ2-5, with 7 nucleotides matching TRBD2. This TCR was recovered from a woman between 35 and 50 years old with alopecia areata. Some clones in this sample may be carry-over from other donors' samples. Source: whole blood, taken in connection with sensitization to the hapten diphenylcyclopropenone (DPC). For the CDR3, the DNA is TGTGCCAGCAGTTACGGTCTAGCGGAAGAGACCCAGTACTTC. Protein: CASSYGLAEETQYF.